The sequence of this T cell receptor beta chain was determined in a study of radiation and T cells in renal cell carcinoma. Background on the study: Nephrectomy followed 15 Gy stereotactic body radiation by 4 weeks.

Produced via immunoSEQ multiplex PCR; TCRdb's table is partial and in-frame only. The profile covers 150,000 to 160,000 clones, with 87% appearing a single time and roughly 13% taken by the ten largest. The CDR3 covers 17 residues. V dropped 6 bases and J dropped 0; count of bases not matched to a gene: 6. Germline V CDR1 and CDR2: SNHLY, FYNNEI. Documented time point: blood 2 weeks post-SBRT. Treatment noted: 15 Gy SBRT to primary tumor, nephrectomy 4 weeks later. This renal cell carcinoma was of the clear cell type. This sequence joins TRBV2 and TRBJ2-3; 13 nucleotides align to TRBD2. This specimen was blood, taken from a patient whose treatment included radiotherapy and nephrectomy. The sequence derives from a woman in her fifties or sixties with renal cell carcinoma. The CDR3 DNA is TGTGCCAGCAGCTTACTAGCGGGGGGGCGGAGCACAGATACGCAGTATTTT. It yields the protein CASSLLAGGRSTDTQYF.